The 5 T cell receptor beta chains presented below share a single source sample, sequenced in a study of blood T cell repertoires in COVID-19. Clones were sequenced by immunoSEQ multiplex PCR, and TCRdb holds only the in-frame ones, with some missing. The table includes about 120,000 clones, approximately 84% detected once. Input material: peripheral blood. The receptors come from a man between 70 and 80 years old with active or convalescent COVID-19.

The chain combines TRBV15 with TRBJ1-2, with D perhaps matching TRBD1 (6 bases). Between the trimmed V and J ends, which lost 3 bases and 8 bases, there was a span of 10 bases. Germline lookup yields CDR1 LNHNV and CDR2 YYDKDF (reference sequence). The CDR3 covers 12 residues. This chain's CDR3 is CATSRGARGYTF. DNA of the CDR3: TGTGCCACCAGCAGGGGGGCACGGGGCTACACCTTC.

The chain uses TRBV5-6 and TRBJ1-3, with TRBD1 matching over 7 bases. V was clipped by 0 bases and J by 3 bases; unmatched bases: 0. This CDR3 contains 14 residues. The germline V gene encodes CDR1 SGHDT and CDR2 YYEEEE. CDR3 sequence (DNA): TGTGCCAGCAGCTTGGCAGGGGGTGGAAACACCATATATTTT. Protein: CASSLAGGGNTIYF.

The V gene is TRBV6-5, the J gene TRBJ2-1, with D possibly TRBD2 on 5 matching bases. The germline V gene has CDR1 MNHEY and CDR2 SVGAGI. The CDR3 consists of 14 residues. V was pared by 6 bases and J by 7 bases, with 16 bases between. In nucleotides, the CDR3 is TGTGCCAGCAGGGCCCCAGAGAGGGTTAATGAGCAGTTCTTC. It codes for CASRAPERVNEQFF.

The CDR3 loop reads CASSLALGGTEAFF. The CDR3 DNA sequence: TGTGCCAGCAGCCTGGCCCTGGGGGGCACTGAAGCTTTCTTT. The chain employs TRBV7-2 and TRBJ1-1, with D perhaps TRBD1 (5 bases). The CDR3 runs to 14 residues. V was cut by 5 bases and J by 4 bases, with 14 bases left in between. Germline V lookup: CDR1 SGHTA, CDR2 FQGNSA.

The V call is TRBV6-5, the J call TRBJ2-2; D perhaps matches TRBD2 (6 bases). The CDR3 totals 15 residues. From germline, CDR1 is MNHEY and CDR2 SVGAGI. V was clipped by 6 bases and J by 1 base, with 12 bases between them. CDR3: CASRRGTKNTGELFF. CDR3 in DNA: TGTGCCAGCAGGCGCGGGACGAAGAACACCGGGGAGCTGTTTTTT.